The next 18 T cell receptor beta chains were all read from a single sample in a study of CD8 T cells in Susac syndrome. Reverse transcription of roughly 0.5 to 1 ug RNA was carried out with random hexamers. Each CDR3 protein gets one entry after TCRdb re-called the immunoSEQ multiplex PCR reads with MiXCR. Of over 150,000 distinct CDR3 sequences listed, 90% to 97% are singletons. The sample comprised CD4+ T cells from PBMCs. The receptors shown here come from a human donor with Susac syndrome.

This chain uses TRBV27 with TRBJ2-3; D uncertain. The CDR3 is 14 amino acids. Germline loops: CDR1 MNHEY, CDR2 SMNVEV (reference sequence). V was pared by 7 bases and J by 6 bases, with 17 bases between. CDR3 DNA sequence: TGTGCCAGCAAAGGAAGGCTAATTGCTGATACGCAGTATTTT. Amino acid sequence: CASKGRLIADTQYF.

This sequence joins TRBV15 and TRBJ2-1; D is ambiguous. The V and J ends lost 1 base and 10 bases respectively, with 14 bases between them. Per the germline V gene, CDR1 is LNHNV and CDR2 is YYDKDF (reference sequence). This CDR3 region has 14 residues. CDR3 bases: TGTGCCACCAGCAGAGGCACTTTGGCCAACGAGCAGTTCTTC. Translation gives CATSRGTLANEQFF.

The chain carries TRBV27 and TRBJ1-1, with 8 nucleotides matching TRBD1. Germline V CDR1 and CDR2: MNHEY, SMNVEV (reference sequence). The CDR3 runs 13 residues. J gave up 5 bases and V 4 bases, and 3 bases lay outside the gene matches. As DNA, the CDR3 is TGTGCCAGCAGTTCATACAGGGGGACTGAAGCTTTCTTT. Translated: CASSSYRGTEAFF.

V and J are TRBV24-1 and TRBJ2-3; 12 positions agree with TRBD1. V dropped 5 bases and J dropped 4; count of bases not matched to a gene: 3. Germline V lookup: CDR1 KGHDR, CDR2 SFDVKD. This CDR3 comprises 15 residues. The CDR3, as DNA: TGTGCCACCAGTGCCGGGACAGGGGGCCCAGATACGCAGTATTTT. Translation gives CATSAGTGGPDTQYF.

The chain links TRBV20-1 to TRBJ1-5; D is perhaps TRBD1 (5 bases). V dropped 6 bases and J dropped 2 bases, with 14 bases sitting between them. The CDR3 covers 14 residues. The V gene's germline CDR1 is DFQATT and CDR2 SNEGSKA (reference sequence). For the CDR3, the DNA is TGCAGTGCCCAAATCGGGGGGGGCAATCAGCCCCAGCATTTT. Protein: CSAQIGGGNQPQHF.

This clonotype was counted a few times. The rearrangement links TRBV27 to TRBJ1-5; the D is unclear. CDR3 length: 13 residues. The V gene's germline CDR1 is MNHEY and CDR2 SMNVEV (reference sequence). V was cut by 4 bases and J by 3 bases, with 7 bases left in between. Here the CDR3 DNA reads TGTGCCAGCAGTTGGACGGTCAATCAGCCCCAGCATTTT. Its translation is CASSWTVNQPQHF.

The chain recombines TRBV5-1 with TRBJ1-2, with D perhaps TRBD1 (5 bases). CDR3 length: 14 amino acids. The V gene lost 6 bases and the J gene lost 0 bases, with 12 bases spanning the gap. In germline, CDR1 is SGHRS, CDR2 YFSETQ. The CDR3 nucleotides are TGCGCCAGCACCTTCGGGGCCCCTAACTATGGCTACACCTTC. This translates into CASTFGAPNYGYTF.

V usage is TRBV5-6 and J usage is TRBJ2-7; D perhaps matches TRBD1 (7 bases). The germline V and J ends were trimmed by 3 bases and 2 bases, with 12 bases remaining between them. Germline lookup yields CDR1 SGHDT and CDR2 YYEEEE. This CDR3 has 14 residues. CDR3: CASSSRDSTYEQYF. In nucleotides, the CDR3 is TGTGCCAGCAGCTCGCGGGACAGCACCTACGAGCAGTACTTC.

The V and J genes are TRBV7-2 and TRBJ2-2; possibly TRBD1 for D (7 bases). Trimming stripped 5 bases from V and 3 bases from J, with 13 bases between. The CDR3 spans 15 residues. Germline V lookup: CDR1 SGHTA, CDR2 FQGNSA. In nucleotides, the CDR3 is TGTGCCAGCAGCCAGCAGGGGGACTACACCGGGGAGCTGTTTTTT. As protein: CASSQQGDYTGELFF.

The rearrangement joins TRBV20-1 to TRBJ2-7; TRBD2 aligns across 9 bases. CDR1 and CDR2 from the germline V gene are DFQATT and SNEGSKA (reference sequence). CDR3 length equals 13 residues. The CDR3 loop is CSGRTSATYEQYF. The CDR3 DNA reads as TGCAGCGGCCGGACTAGCGCAACCTACGAGCAGTACTTC.

The chain recombines TRBV7-9 with TRBJ1-6, with D possibly TRBD1 on 5 matching bases. The V and J ends lost 8 bases and 8 bases respectively, with 13 bases between them. The CDR3 is made up of 13 amino acids. The germline V gene has CDR1 SEHNR and CDR2 FQNEAQ (reference sequence). CDR3 in amino acids: CASVQAKDSPLHF. The DNA of the CDR3 is TGTGCCAGCGTACAGGCTAAGGATTCACCCCTCCACTTT.

The chain uses TRBV27 and TRBJ1-1; D call uncertain. CDR3 size: 11 residues. CDR1 is MNHEY, CDR2 SMNVEV, per germline (reference sequence). The V gene lost 8 bases and the J gene lost 7 bases, with 11 bases spanning the gap. The CDR3 sequence is CASGEGREAFF. CDR3 in DNA: TGTGCCAGCGGAGAAGGGCGTGAAGCTTTCTTT.

This chain uses TRBV30 with TRBJ2-3; perhaps TRBD1 as D (5 bases). With 3 bases removed from V and 9 bases from J, the gap between germline ends came to 16 bases. The CDR3 spans 13 residues. Germline V gene data show CDR1 as GTSNPN and CDR2 as SVGIG (reference sequence). The CDR3 sequence: CAWSVIRGRTQYF. CDR3 bases: TGTGCCTGGAGCGTTATTAGGGGAAGGACGCAGTATTTT.

This sequence joins TRBV7-3 and TRBJ2-7; 8 positions match TRBD2. The CDR3 contains 15 residues. The ends lost 5 bases at V and 5 bases at J; junction bases unmatched: 11. Per germline, CDR1 SGHTA and CDR2 FQGTGA. DNA of the CDR3: TGTGCCAGCAGCCCCCGGGGTAGCGGGATCGACGAGCAGTACTTC. This sequence encodes CASSPRGSGIDEQYF.

V and J are TRBV15 and TRBJ2-5; TRBD2 matches 8 bases. CDR1 is LNHNV, CDR2 YYDKDF, per germline (reference sequence). The V and J ends lost 0 bases and 4 bases, in that order; junction bases with no gene match: 1. The CDR3 spans 14 residues. DNA for the CDR3: TGTGCCACCAGCAGAGATCGGGGGGGAGAGACCCAGTACTTC. It yields the protein CATSRDRGGETQYF.

This chain uses TRBV7-2 with TRBJ2-1; TRBD2 agrees at 8 bases. Germline values: CDR1 SGHTA, CDR2 FQGNSA. V dropped 4 bases and J dropped 5; count of bases not matched to a gene: 4. The CDR3 runs to 14 residues. The CDR3 loop reads CASSSGLVDNEQFF. Here the CDR3 DNA reads TGTGCCAGCAGCTCGGGACTAGTAGACAATGAGCAGTTCTTC.

The rearrangement joins TRBV20-1 to TRBJ2-1, with 10 positions matching TRBD2. The CDR3 loop spans 18 amino acids. V lost 3 bases, J lost 3 bases, and 14 bases stayed unmatched. Germline V gene data show CDR1 as DFQATT and CDR2 as SNEGSKA (reference sequence). The CDR3 loop is CSASGWLAGVGSYNEQFF. In DNA form, the CDR3 reads TGCAGTGCTAGCGGGTGGCTAGCGGGAGTAGGAAGCTACAATGAGCAGTTCTTC.

This sequence joins TRBV3-1 and TRBJ2-5; TRBD2 is a possible D gene (5 bases). V dropped 0 bases and J dropped 1 base, with 12 bases sitting between them. The CDR3 length is 16 residues. Per the germline V gene, CDR1 is LGHDT and CDR2 is YNNKEL (reference sequence). The CDR3 loop is CASSQDGRASQETQYF. DNA of the CDR3: TGTGCCAGCAGCCAAGATGGGCGGGCCAGCCAAGAGACCCAGTACTTC.